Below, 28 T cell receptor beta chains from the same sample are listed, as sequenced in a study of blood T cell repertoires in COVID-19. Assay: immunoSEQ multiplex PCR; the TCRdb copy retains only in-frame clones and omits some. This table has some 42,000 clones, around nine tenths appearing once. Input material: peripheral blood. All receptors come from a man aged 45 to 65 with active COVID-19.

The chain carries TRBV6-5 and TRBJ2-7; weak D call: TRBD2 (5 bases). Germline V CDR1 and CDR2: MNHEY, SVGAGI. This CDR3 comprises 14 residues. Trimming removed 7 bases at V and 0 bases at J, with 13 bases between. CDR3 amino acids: CASTGRTVSYEQYF. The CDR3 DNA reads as TGTGCCAGCACGGGAAGAACCGTCTCCTACGAGCAGTACTTC.

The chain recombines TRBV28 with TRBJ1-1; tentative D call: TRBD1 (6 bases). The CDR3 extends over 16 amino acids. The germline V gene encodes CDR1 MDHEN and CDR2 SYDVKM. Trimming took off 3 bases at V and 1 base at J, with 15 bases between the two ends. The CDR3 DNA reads TGTGCCAGCAGTTTCACGCAGGGGACTAAGAACACTGAAGCTTTCTTT. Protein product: CASSFTQGTKNTEAFF. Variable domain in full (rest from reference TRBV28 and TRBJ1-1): DVKVTQSSRYLVKRTGEKVFLECVQDMDHENMFWYRQDPGLGLRLIYFSYDVKMKEKGDIPEGYSVSREKKERFSLILESASTNQTSMYLCASSFTQGTKNTEAFFGQGTRLTVV.

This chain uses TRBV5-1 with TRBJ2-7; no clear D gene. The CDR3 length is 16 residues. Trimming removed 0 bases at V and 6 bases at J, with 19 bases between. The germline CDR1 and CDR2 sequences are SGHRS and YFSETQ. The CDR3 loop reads CASSLAQTSTPLEQYF. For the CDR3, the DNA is TGCGCCAGCAGCTTGGCCCAAACTTCTACCCCCCTCGAGCAGTACTTC.

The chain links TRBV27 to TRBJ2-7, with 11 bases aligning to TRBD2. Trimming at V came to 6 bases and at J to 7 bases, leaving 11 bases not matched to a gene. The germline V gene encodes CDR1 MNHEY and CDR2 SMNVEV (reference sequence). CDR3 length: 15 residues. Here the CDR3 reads CASSSRTSGSGEQYF. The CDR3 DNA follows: TGTGCCAGCAGCTCTCGGACTAGCGGGTCAGGGGAGCAGTACTTC.

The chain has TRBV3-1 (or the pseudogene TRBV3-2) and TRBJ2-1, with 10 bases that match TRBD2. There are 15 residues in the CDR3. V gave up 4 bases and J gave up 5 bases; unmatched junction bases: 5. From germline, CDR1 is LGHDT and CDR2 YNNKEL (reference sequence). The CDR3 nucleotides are TGTGCCAGCAGCCCTCTAGCGGGAGCGCACAATGAGCAGTTCTTC. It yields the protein CASSPLAGAHNEQFF.

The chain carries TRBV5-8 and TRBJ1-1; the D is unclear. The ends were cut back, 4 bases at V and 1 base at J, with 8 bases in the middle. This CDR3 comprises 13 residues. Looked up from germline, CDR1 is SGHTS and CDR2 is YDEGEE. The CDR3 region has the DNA TGTGCCAGCAGCCCTCGACAGAACACTGAAGCTTTCTTT. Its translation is CASSPRQNTEAFF.

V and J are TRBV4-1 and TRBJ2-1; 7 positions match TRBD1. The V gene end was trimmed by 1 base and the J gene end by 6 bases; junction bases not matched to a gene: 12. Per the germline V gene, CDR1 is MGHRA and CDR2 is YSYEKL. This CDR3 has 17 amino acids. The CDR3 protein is CASSQAPTGNGRNEQFF. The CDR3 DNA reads TGCGCCAGCAGCCAAGCCCCGACAGGGAACGGGCGCAATGAGCAGTTCTTC.

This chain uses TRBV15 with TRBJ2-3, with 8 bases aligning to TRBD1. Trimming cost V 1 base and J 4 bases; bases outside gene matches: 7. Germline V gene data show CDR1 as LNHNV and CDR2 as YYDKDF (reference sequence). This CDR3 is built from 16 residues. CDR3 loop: CATSRGIGTGADTQYF. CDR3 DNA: TGTGCCACCAGCAGAGGAATCGGGACAGGTGCAGATACGCAGTATTTT.

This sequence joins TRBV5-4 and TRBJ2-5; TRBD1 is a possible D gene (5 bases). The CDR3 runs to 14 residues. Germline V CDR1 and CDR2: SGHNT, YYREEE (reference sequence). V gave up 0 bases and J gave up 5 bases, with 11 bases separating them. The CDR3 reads CASSLGQGGETQYF. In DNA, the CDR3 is TGTGCCAGCAGCTTGGGTCAGGGTGGGGAGACCCAGTACTTC.

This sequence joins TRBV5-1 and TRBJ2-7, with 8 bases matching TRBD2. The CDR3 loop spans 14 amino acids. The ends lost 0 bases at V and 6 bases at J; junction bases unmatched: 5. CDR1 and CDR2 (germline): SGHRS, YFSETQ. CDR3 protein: CASSLEGTRSEQYF. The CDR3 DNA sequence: TGCGCCAGCAGCTTGGAGGGGACTAGGAGCGAGCAGTACTTC.

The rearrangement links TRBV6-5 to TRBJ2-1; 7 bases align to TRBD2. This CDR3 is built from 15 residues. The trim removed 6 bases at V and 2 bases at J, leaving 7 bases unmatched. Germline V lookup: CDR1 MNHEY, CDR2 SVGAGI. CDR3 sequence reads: CASRLSGLAYNEQFF. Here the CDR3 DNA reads TGTGCCAGCAGACTTAGCGGACTAGCCTACAATGAGCAGTTCTTC.

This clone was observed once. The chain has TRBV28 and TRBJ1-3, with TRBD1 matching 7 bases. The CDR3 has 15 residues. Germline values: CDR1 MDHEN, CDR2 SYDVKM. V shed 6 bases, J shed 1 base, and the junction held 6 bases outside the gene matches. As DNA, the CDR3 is TGTGCCAGCAGCGTGACAGGGCGGTCTGGAAACACCATATATTTT. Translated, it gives CASSVTGRSGNTIYF.

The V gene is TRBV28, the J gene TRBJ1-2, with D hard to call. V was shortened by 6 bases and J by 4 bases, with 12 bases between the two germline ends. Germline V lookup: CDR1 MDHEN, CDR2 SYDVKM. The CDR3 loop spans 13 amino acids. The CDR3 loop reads CASSVGGGYGYTF. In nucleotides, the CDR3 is TGTGCCAGCAGCGTAGGAGGCGGCTATGGCTACACCTTC.

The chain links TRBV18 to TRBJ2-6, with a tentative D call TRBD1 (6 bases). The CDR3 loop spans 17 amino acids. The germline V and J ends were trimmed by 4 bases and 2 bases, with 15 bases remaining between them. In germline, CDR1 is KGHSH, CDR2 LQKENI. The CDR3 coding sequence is TGTGCCAGCTCACTACCGACAGGAGTAACTGGGGCCAACGTCCTGACTTTC. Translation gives CASSLPTGVTGANVLTF.

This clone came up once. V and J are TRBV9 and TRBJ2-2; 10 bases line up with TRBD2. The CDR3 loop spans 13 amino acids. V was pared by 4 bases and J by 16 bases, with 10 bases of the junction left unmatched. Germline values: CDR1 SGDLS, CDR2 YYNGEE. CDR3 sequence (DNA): TGTGCCAGCAGCCCCAGCGGGGGGGCGCGTCAGTTTTTT. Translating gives CASSPSGGARQFF.

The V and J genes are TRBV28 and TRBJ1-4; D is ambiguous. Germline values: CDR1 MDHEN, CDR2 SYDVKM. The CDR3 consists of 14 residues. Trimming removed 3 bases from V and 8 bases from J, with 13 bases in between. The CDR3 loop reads CASSLGRMEEKLFF. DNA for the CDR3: TGTGCCAGCAGTTTGGGCCGGATGGAAGAAAAACTGTTTTTT.

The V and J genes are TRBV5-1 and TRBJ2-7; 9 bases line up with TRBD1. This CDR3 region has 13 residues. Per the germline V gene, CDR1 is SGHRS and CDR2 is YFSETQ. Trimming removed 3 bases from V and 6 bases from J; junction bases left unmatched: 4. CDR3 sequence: CASSSADRGEQYF. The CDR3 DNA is TGCGCCAGCAGCTCGGCGGACAGGGGCGAGCAGTACTTC.

CDR3 sequence reads: CASSPGSGTGTDTQYF. CDR3 bases: TGCGCCAGCAGCCCGGGAAGCGGGACCGGCACAGATACGCAGTATTTT. J is TRBJ2-3 and V is TRBV5-1; 7 nucleotides line up with TRBD2. This CDR3 spans 16 amino acids. Germline CDR1 and CDR2: SGHRS and YFSETQ. Germline trimming cut 4 bases from V and 1 base from J; bases unmatched to any gene: 9.

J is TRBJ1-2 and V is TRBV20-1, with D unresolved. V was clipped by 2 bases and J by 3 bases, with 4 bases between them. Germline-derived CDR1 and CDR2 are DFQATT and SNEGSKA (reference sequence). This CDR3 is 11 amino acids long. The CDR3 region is CSARSDYGYTF. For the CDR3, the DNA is TGCAGTGCTAGATCCGACTATGGCTACACCTTC.

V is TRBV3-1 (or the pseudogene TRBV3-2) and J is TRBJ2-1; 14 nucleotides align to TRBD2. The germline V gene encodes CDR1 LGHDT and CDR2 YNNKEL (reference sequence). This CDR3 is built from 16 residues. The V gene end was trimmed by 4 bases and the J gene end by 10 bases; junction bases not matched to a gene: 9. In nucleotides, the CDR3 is TGTGCCAGCAGCCGCCTCCCGGGACTAGCGGGAGTGGAGCAGTTCTTC. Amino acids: CASSRLPGLAGVEQFF.

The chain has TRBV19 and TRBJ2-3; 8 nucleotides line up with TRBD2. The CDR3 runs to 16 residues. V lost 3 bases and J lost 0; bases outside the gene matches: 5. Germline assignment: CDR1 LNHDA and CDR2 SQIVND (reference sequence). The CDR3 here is CASSIRREVSTDTQYF. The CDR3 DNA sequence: TGTGCCAGTAGTATCAGGCGGGAGGTTAGCACAGATACGCAGTATTTT.

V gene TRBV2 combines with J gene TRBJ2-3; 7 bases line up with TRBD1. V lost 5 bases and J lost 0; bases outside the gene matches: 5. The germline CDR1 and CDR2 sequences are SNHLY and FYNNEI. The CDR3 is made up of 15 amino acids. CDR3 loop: CASSQQGMSTDTQYF. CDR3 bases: TGTGCCAGCAGTCAACAGGGGATGAGCACAGATACGCAGTATTTT.

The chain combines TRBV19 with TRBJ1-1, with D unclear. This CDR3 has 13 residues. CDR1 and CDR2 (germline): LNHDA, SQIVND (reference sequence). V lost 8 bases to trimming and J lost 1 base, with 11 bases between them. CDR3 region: CASLNRWNTEAFF. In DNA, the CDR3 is TGTGCCAGTTTGAACCGGTGGAACACTGAAGCTTTCTTT.

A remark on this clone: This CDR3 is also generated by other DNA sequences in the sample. The CDR3 bases are TGTGCCAGCAGCGTAGGGGGGACAAACTATGGCTACACCTTC. Protein sequence: CASSVGGTNYGYTF. The chain has TRBV9 and TRBJ1-2; possible D gene TRBD1, 6 bases. Germline V CDR1 and CDR2: SGDLS, YYNGEE. The CDR3 is made up of 14 amino acids. V was trimmed by 0 bases and J by 2 bases, leaving 8 bases between them.

CDR3 bases: TGCAGCGTTGTTGGGCACCTTCAAGCTTTCTTT. It codes for CSVVGHLQAFF. The gene calls are TRBV29-1 and TRBJ1-1; D call uncertain. V lost 4 bases and J lost 9, with 12 bases in between. Germline V gene data show CDR1 as SQVTM and CDR2 as ANQGSEA. The CDR3 loop spans 11 amino acids.

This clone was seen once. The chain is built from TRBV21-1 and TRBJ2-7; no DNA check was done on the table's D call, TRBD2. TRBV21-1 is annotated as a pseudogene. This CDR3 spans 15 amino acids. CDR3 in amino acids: CASSKTPGWFHEQYF. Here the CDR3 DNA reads TGTGCCAGCAGCAAAACTCCGGGGTGGTTCCACGAGCAGTACTTC.

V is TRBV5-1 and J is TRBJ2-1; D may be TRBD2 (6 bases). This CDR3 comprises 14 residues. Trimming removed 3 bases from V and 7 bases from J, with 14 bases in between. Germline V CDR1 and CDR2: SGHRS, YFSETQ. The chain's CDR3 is CASSSAGPGNEQFF. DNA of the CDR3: TGCGCCAGCAGCTCCGCGGGGCCAGGGAATGAGCAGTTCTTC.

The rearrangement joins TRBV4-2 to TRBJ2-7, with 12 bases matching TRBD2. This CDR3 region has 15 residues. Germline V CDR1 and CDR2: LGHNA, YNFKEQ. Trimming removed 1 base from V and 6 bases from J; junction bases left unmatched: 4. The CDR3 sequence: CASSQGLAGAPEQYF. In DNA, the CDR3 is TGTGCCAGCAGCCAAGGACTAGCGGGAGCTCCCGAGCAGTACTTC.